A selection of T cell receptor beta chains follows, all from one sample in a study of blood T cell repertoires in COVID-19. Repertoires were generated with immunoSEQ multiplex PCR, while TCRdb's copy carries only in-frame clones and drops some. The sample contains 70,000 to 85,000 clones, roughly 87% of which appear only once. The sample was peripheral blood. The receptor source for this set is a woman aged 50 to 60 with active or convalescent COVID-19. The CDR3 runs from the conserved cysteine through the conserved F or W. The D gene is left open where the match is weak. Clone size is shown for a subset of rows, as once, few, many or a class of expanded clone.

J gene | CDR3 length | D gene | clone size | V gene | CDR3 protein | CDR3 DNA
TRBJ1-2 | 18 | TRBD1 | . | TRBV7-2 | CASSLGTGTSAVTDGYTF | TGTGCCAGCAGCTTAGGGACAGGGACATCGGCGGTGACGGATGGCTACACCTTC
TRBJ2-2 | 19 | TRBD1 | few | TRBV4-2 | CASSQDHYEDRPRAGELFF | TGTGCCAGCAGCCAAGATCACTATGAGGACAGGCCCAGGGCCGGGGAGCTGTTTTTT
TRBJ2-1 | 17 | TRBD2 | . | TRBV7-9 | CASSLAAGGSSYNEQFF | TGTGCCAGCAGCTTAGCTGCGGGGGGGAGCTCCTACAATGAGCAGTTCTTC
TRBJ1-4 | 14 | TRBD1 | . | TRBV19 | CASSPDRGHEKLFF | TGTGCCAGTAGTCCAGACAGGGGGCATGAAAAACTGTTTTTT
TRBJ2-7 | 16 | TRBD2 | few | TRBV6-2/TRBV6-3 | CASSYLGTSGSYEQYF | TGTGCCAGCAGTTACCTCGGGACTAGCGGCTCCTACGAGCAGTACTTC
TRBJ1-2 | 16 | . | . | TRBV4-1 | CASSQAPGTQPLGYTF | TGCGCCAGCAGCCAAGCCCCTGGGACACAGCCTCTTGGCTACACCTTC
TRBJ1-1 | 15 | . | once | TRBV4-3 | CASSQGGQSNTEAFF | TGCGCCAGCAGCCAAGGGGGCCAGTCGAACACTGAAGCTTTCTTT
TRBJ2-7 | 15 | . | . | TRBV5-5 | CASSPTGLLSYEQYF | TGTGCCAGCAGCCCTACAGGGCTTCTTTCCTACGAGCAGTACTTC
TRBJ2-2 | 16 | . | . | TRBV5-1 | CASSLAVLRTTGELFF | TGCGCCAGCAGCTTGGCGGTTTTACGAACTACCGGGGAGCTGTTTTTT
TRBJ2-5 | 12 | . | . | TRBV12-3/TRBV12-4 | CASTTGWRTQYF | TGTGCCAGCACCACCGGGTGGCGGACCCAGTACTTC
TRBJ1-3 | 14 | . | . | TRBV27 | CASSLGAGGNTIYF | TGTGCCAGCAGTTTAGGAGCGGGAGGAAACACCATATATTTT
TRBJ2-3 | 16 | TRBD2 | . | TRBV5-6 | CASSSPSGGEIDTQYF | TGTGCCAGCAGCAGCCCTAGCGGGGGGGAAATAGATACGCAGTATTTT
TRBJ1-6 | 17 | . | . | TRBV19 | CASSMDTRSSYNSPLHF | TGTGCCAGTAGTATGGACACCCGGAGCTCCTATAATTCACCCCTCCACTTT
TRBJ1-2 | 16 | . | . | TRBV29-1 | CSVVDFGRLTNYGYTF | TGCAGCGTCGTTGATTTTGGCAGACTAACTAACTATGGCTACACCTTC
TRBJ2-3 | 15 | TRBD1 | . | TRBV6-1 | CASSDRDRYTDTQYF | TGTGCCAGCAGTGACCGGGACAGATACACAGATACGCAGTATTTT
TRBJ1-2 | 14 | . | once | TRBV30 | CAWNLGTGYYGYTF | TGTGCCTGGAACCTGGGGACTGGGTACTATGGCTACACCTTC
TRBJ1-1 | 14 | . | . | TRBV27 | CASSPGHRNTEAFF | TGTGCCAGCAGTCCGGGACATAGGAACACTGAAGCTTTCTTT
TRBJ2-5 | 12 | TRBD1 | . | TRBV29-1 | CSVRTGQETQYF | TGCAGCGTAAGGACAGGACAAGAGACCCAGTACTTC
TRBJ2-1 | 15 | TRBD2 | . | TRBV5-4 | CASSLGLAGGSEQFF | TGTGCCAGCAGCTTAGGACTAGCGGGGGGCAGTGAGCAGTTCTTC
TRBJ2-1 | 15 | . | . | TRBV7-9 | CASSPRGGGLNEQFF | TGTGCCAGCAGCCCCCGCGGTGGAGGGTTGAATGAGCAGTTCTTC
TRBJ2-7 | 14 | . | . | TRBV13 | CASSLQGQTYEQYF | TGTGCCAGCAGCTTACAGGGACAAACCTACGAGCAGTACTTC
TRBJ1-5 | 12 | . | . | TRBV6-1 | CASSELLQPQHF | TGTGCCAGCAGTGAGTTACTTCAGCCCCAGCATTTT
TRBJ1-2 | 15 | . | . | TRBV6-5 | CASRAGTSGGAGYTF | TGTGCCAGCAGGGCCGGGACATCGGGTGGCGCAGGCTACACCTTC
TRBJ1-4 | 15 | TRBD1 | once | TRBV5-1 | CASSLWDSPNEKLFF | TGCGCCAGCAGCTTATGGGACAGCCCTAATGAAAAACTGTTTTTT
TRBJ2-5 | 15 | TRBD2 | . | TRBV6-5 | CASSYSTSTRETQYF | TGTGCCAGCAGTTACTCGACTAGCACCCGGGAGACCCAGTACTTC
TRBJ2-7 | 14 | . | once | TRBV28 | CASRGRPVSYEQYF | TGTGCCAGCAGGGGGCGTCCGGTCAGCTACGAGCAGTACTTC
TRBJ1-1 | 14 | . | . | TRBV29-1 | CSVEPPRGYTEAFF | TGCAGCGTTGAACCCCCCCGGGGTTACACTGAAGCTTTCTTT
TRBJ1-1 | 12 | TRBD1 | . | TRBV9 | CASSAQGTEAFF | TGTGCCAGCAGCGCACAGGGGACTGAAGCTTTCTTT
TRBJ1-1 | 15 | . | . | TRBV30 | CAWSSWGGKNTEAFF | TGTGCCTGGAGCAGCTGGGGCGGCAAGAACACTGAAGCTTTCTTT
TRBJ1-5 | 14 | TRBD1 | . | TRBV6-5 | CASSLGQGHQPQHF | TGTGCCAGCAGTTTGGGACAGGGGCATCAGCCCCAGCATTTT
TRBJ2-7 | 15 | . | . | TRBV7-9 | CASSSLVAALGEQYF | TGTGCCAGCAGCTCCCTGGTTGCCGCCCTCGGCGAGCAGTACTTC
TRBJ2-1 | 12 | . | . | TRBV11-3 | CASSRRAGEQFF | TGTGCCAGCAGCCGAAGAGCTGGTGAGCAGTTCTTC
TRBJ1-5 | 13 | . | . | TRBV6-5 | CASRLEGNQPQHF | TGTGCCAGCAGGTTGGAGGGCAATCAGCCCCAGCATTTT
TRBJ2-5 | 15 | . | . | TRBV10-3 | CAISESRRAKETQYF | TGTGCCATCAGTGAGTCGCGGAGGGCTAAAGAGACCCAGTACTTC
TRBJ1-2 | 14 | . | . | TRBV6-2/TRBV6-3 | CASSYSGTMDGYTF | TGTGCCAGCAGTTATTCCGGTACCATGGATGGCTACACCTTC